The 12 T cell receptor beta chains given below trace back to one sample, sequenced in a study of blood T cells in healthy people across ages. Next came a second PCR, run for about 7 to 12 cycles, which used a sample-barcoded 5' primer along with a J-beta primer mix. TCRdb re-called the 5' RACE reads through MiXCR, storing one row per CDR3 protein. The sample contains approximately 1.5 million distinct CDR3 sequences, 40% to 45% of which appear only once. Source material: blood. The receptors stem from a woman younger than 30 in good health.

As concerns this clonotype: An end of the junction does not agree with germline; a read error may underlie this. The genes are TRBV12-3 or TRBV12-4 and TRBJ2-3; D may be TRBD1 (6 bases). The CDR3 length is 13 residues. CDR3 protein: CANSSGAVDTQYF. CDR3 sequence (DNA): TGTGCCAACAGTTCAGGGGCGGTAGATACGCAGTATTTT.

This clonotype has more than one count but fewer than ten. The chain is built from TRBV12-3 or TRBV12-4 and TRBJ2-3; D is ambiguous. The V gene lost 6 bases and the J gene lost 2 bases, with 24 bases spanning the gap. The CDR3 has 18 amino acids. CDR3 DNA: TGTGCCAGCAGCCCTTTTCCAGTTAGTAAGTCTAACACAGATACGCAGTATTTT. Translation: CASSPFPVSKSNTDTQYF.

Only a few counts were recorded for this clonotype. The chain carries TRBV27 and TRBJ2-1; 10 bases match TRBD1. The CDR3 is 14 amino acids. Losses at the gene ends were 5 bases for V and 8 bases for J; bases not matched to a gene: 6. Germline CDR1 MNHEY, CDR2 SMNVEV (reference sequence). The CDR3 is CASSLGQGTDEQFF. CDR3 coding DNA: TGTGCCAGCAGTCTGGGACAGGGGACTGATGAGCAGTTCTTC.

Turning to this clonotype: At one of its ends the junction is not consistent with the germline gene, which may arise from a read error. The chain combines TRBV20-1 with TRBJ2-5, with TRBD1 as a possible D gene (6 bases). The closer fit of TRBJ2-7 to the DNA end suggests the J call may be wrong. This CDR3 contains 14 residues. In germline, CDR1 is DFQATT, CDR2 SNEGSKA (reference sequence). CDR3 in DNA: TGCAGTGCCACAGGGTGGGATACCTCCTGCGAGCAGTACTTC. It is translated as CSATGWDTSCEQYF.

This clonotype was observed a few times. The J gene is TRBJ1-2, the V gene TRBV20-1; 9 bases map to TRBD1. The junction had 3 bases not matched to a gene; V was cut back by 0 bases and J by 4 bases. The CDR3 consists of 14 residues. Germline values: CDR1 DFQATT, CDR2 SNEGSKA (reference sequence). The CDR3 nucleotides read TGCAGTGCTAGAGAAGGGACAGGGCTCTATGGCTACACCTTC. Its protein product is CSAREGTGLYGYTF.

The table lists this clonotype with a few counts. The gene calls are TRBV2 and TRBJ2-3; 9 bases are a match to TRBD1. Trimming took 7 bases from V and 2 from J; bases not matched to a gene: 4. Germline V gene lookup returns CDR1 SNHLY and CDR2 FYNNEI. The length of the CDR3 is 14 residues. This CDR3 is CASNRDRDTDTQYF. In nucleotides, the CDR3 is TGTGCCAGCAACCGGGACAGGGACACAGATACGCAGTATTTT.

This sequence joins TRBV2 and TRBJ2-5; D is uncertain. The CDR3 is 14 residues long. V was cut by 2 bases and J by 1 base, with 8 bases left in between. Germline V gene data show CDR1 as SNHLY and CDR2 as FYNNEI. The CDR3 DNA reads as TGTGCCAGCAGTGAAACGTTACGCCAAGAGACCCAGTACTTC. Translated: CASSETLRQETQYF.

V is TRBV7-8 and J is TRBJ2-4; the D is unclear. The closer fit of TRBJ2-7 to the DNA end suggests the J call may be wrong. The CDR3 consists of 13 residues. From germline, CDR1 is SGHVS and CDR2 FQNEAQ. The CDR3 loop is CASSHVGPVEQYF. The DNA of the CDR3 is TGTGCCAGCAGTCACGTGGGTCCGGTCGAGCAGTACTTC.

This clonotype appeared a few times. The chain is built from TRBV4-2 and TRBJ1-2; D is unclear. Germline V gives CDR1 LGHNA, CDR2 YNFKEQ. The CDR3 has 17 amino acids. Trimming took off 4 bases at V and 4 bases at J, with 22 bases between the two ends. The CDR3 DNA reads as TGTGCCAGCAGCCGCGGAACTGGGAAGCTCAGTGGCTATGGCTACACCTTC. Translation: CASSRGTGKLSGYGYTF.

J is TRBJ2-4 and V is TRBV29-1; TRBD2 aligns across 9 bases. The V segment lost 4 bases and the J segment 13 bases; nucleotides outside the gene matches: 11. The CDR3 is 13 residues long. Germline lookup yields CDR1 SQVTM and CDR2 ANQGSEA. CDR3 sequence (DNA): TGCAGCGTTGTCAATAGCGGGAGCGGTGAGCAGTACTTC. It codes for CSVVNSGSGEQYF.

The CDR3 spells CASSPYQRRFTDTQYF. Written as DNA, the CDR3 is TGTGCCAGCAGTCCATACCAACGGCGCTTCACAGATACGCAGTATTTT. The chain uses TRBV27 and TRBJ2-3; D is unresolved. The V and J ends lost 5 bases and 2 bases respectively, with 17 bases between them. This CDR3 region has 16 residues. Germline lookup yields CDR1 MNHEY and CDR2 SMNVEV (reference sequence).

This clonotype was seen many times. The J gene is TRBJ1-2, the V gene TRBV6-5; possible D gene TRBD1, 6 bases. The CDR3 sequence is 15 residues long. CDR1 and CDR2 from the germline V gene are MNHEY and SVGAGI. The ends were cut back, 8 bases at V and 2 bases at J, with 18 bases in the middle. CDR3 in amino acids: CASGGPGQTNYGYTF. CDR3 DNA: TGTGCCAGCGGTGGACCGGGACAAACCAACTATGGCTACACCTTC.